This TCR beta chain is from a study of cytomegalovirus exposure and HLA in healthy donors. Study details: From about 170 million T cells, an earlier analysis saw around 120 million unique TCR beta sequences. Early released data comprised some 91 million unique TCRs from HLA-typed donors.

Germline assignment: CDR1 SGHDT and CDR2 YYEEEE. Unmatched junction bases numbered 4, after V lost 4 bases and J lost 2 bases. The length of the CDR3 is 15 residues. Primers for the PCR totalled 60 Vbeta and 13 Jbeta. Sequencing was performed with immunoSEQ multiplex PCR; in TCRdb, only in-frame clones are kept and a portion is missing. The data show more than 110,000 clones, 65% to 80% seen once. Comments on this clone: The antigen remains unidentified.

Regarding the study as a whole: Listed as cytomegalovirus-associated were 150 or so TCR beta chains.

The receptor comes from a woman in her twenties or thirties in good health and CMV-seronegative. The chain joins TRBV5-6 to TRBJ2-5; 11 bases are shared with TRBD2. The sequenced material came from PBMCs. CDR3 amino acids: CASSGGLAEQETQYF. Here the CDR3 DNA reads TGTGCCAGCAGCGGGGGACTAGCGGAACAAGAGACCCAGTACTTC.